This is a list of T cell receptor beta chains from one sample in a study of circulating tumor DNA in untreated peripheral T-cell lymphoma. The repertoire was sequenced with immunoSEQ multiplex PCR; TCRdb's copy has only in-frame clones and lacks some. The table lists fewer than 250 clones, around 83% of them singletons, with 8.6% in the top ten. Sequenced sample: cell-free DNA from blood serum. The receptors were gathered from a human donor with peripheral T-cell lymphoma. CDR3s leave out the opening cysteine and the closing phenylalanine or tryptophan. The order of the fields is J gene, V gene, CDR3 protein.

>TRBJ2-7|TRBV5-4
ASSLGQSSYEQY
>TRBJ2-7|TRBV27
ASSLSRGSEQY
>TRBJ2-2|TRBV11-2
ASSLATGVEAGELF
>TRBJ1-2|TRBV7-9
ASSQGQAIYGYT
>TRBJ1-3|TRBV19
ASSPDGSGNTIY
>TRBJ1-1|TRBV10-3
AISESRRDTEAF
>TRBJ2-7|TRBV19
ASKTQWSSYEQY
>TRBJ2-7|TRBV13
ASSLGGYEQY
>TRBJ1-2|TRBV5-8
ASLQIRKTYGYT
>TRBJ2-3|TRBV7-9
ASSSGTGSTDTQY
>TRBJ2-1|TRBV5-1
ASSLGDNEQF
>TRBJ2-5|TRBV6-6
ASSYGLQETQY
>TRBJ2-5|TRBV14
ASSQVGRGRQETQY
>TRBJ1-1|TRBV9
ASSGDLGNTEAF
>TRBJ2-5|TRBV7-2
ASSPRGGSGLRGETQY
>TRBJ2-2|TRBV30
AWSQGTGLNAGELF
>TRBJ1-5|TRBV30
AWSQTVINQPQH
>TRBJ2-5|TRBV7-9
ASSPLAEAQETQY
>TRBJ1-2|TRBV4-1
ASSQDPLLGDNYGYT
>TRBJ1-2|TRBV27
ASRKGDGYT
>TRBJ2-6|TRBV6-6
ASGGLSGANVLT
>TRBJ1-1|TRBV6-5
ASSLGTGGYTEAF
>TRBJ2-1|TRBV11-1
ASSLVQGVNNEQF
>TRBJ2-7|TRBV6-6
ASSYQGVPS
>TRBJ2-1|TRBV11-1
ASSHRPAGNYNEQF
>TRBJ2-3|TRBV7-6
ASSLDRLAGGKY
>TRBJ2-3|TRBV4-1
ASSPWTYGADTQY
>TRBJ2-5|TRBV14
ASSQDRKTQY